These 8 T cell receptor beta chains were sequenced from one sample in a study of shared clonotypes between healthy human individuals. Terminally differentiated effector memory CD45RA+ cells were excluded by CCR7 positive selection of CD45RO-negative cells. The table came from immunoSEQ multiplex PCR; TCRdb's copy has only in-frame clones and leaves some out. The table shows about 1,800,000 clones, with roughly 95% occurring only once. Material for sequencing was naive CD8+ T cells sorted from blood. The receptors were gathered from a young man in good health.

Concerning this clone: One junction end disagrees with the germline gene, perhaps due to a read error. The chain combines TRBV7-7 with TRBJ2-6; no clear D gene. This CDR3 has 17 amino acids. From germline, CDR1 is SSHAT and CDR2 FNYEAQ (reference sequence). The CDR3 DNA follows: TGTGCCAGCAGCAAGTGTACGCCACAAAGTCGGGCCAACTTCCTGACTTTC. Protein sequence: CASSKCTPQSRANFLTF.

V is TRBV6-5 and J is TRBJ1-2; 7 bases match TRBD1. V lost 5 bases, J lost 6 bases, and 6 bases stayed unmatched. The CDR3 covers 13 residues. Germline V lookup: CDR1 MNHEY, CDR2 SVGAGI. The DNA of the CDR3 is TGTGCCAGCAGTCCAGGACAGGCTCATGGCTACACCTTC. Translated: CASSPGQAHGYTF.

This clone came up once. V is TRBV5-5 and J is TRBJ1-1; D is ambiguous. V lost 1 base and J 1 base, leaving 8 bases between the germline ends. This CDR3 comprises 14 residues. The germline CDR1 and CDR2 sequences are SGHKS and YYEKEE (reference sequence). The CDR3 DNA sequence: TGTGCCAGCAGCTTGACCTTGTGGAACACTGAAGCTTTCTTT. Amino acids: CASSLTLWNTEAFF.

J is TRBJ1-4 and V is TRBV28; 8 positions agree with TRBD1. CDR1 and CDR2 from the germline V gene are MDHEN and SYDVKM. Germline trimming cut 4 bases from V and 6 bases from J; bases unmatched to any gene: 10. The CDR3 consists of 16 residues. CDR3 loop: CASSSDRGGSDEKLFF. The CDR3 DNA follows: TGTGCCAGCAGTTCCGACAGGGGTGGTTCGGATGAAAAACTGTTTTTT.

The chain uses TRBV10-2 and TRBJ2-7; D possibly matches TRBD1 or TRBD2 (5 bases each). The CDR3 loop spans 17 amino acids. Deletions cut 2 bases from V and 5 bases from J, with 22 bases between. CDR1 WSHSY and CDR2 SAAADI come from the germline V gene. Written as DNA, the CDR3 is TGCGCCAGCAGTGAGATTGCCACGAGGGGACCCGGCGACGAGCAGTACTTC. This encodes CASSEIATRGPGDEQYF.

V is TRBV4-3 and J is TRBJ2-1; a weak D match, TRBD1 (5 bases). The CDR3 is 14 residues long. Trimming removed 1 base at V and 8 bases at J, with 12 bases between. In germline, CDR1 is LGHNA, CDR2 YSLEER. The chain's CDR3 is CASSQGDSHDEQFF. The CDR3 bases are TGCGCCAGCAGCCAAGGCGACAGTCACGATGAGCAGTTCTTC.

The rearrangement joins TRBV6-5 to TRBJ2-3; 11 nucleotides match TRBD2. The junction had 7 bases not matched to a gene; V was cut back by 8 bases and J by 6 bases. Germline V gene sequence: CDR1 MNHEY, CDR2 SVGAGI. The CDR3 covers 14 residues. The CDR3 DNA is TGTGCCAGCGCCGGGACTAGCGGCGCGGATACGCAGTATTTT. As protein: CASAGTSGADTQYF.

The V call is TRBV5-6, the J call TRBJ2-5, with TRBD1 as a possible D gene (6 bases). The V end lost 7 bases, the J end lost 3 bases, and 13 bases lay between the germline ends. This CDR3 is 13 amino acids long. The germline CDR1 and CDR2 sequences are SGHDT and YYEEEE. The chain's CDR3 is CASCPGVEETQYF. The CDR3 coding sequence is TGTGCCAGCTGCCCAGGGGTGGAAGAGACCCAGTACTTC. Drawing the rest from reference TRBV5-6 and TRBJ2-5, the complete variable domain is DAGVTQSPTHLIKTRGQQVTLRCSPKSGHDTVSWYQQALGQGPQFIFQYYEEEERQRGNFPDRFSGHQFPNYSSELNVNALLLGDSALYLCASCPGVEETQYFGPGTRLLVL.